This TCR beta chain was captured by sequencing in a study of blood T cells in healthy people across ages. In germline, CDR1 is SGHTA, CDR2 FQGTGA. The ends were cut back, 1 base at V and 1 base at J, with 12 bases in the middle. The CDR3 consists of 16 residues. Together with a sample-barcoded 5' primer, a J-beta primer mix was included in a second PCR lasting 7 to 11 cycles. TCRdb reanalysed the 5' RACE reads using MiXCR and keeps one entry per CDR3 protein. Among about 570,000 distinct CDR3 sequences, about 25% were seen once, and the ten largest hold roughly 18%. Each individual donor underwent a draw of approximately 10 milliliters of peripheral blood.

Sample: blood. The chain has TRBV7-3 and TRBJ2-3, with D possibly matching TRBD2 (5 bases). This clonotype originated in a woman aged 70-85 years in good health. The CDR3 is CASSLMGSHRTDTQYF. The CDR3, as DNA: TGTGCCAGCAGCTTAATGGGGAGTCACCGCACAGATACGCAGTATTTT. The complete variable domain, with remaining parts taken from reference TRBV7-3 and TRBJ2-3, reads GAGVSQTPSNKVTEKGKYVELRCDPISGHTALYWYRQSLGQGPEFLIYFQGTGAADDSGLPNDRFFAVRPEGSVSTLKIQRTERGDSAVYLCASSLMGSHRTDTQYFGPGTRLTVL.